These 9 T cell receptor beta chains were sequenced from one sample in a study of a mutant IDH1 vaccine in newly diagnosed glioma. Only in-frame clones appear in the TCRdb table, and some are missing; sequencing was by immunoSEQ multiplex PCR. There are under 65,000 clones in the sample; 80% occur only once, and about 6% lies in the top ten. The antigens for these receptors are not known. Indicated time point: week 11, during vaccination. One vaccine dose held 300 ug of mutant IDH1 20-mer peptide and came with topical imiquimod. The sample in question was PBMCs, obtained from a glioma patient whose treatment included an IDH1 peptide vaccine. The receptors here all came from a middle-aged man with glioma.

The chain's CDR3 is CASSPGRATNGAEAFF. The DNA of the CDR3 is TGTGCCAGCTCACCGGGCAGGGCTACGAACGGGGCTGAAGCTTTCTTT. The chain employs TRBV18 and TRBJ1-1; D may be TRBD1 (5 bases). The V end was cut by 3 bases, the J end by 6 bases, with 20 bases between. From germline, CDR1 is KGHSH and CDR2 LQKENI. The CDR3 is made up of 16 amino acids.

The chain links TRBV30 to TRBJ1-3; the D gene is possibly TRBD1 (5 bases). The CDR3 sequence is 13 residues long. Germline lookup yields CDR1 GTSNPN and CDR2 SVGIG (reference sequence). With 7 bases removed from V and 1 base from J, the gap between germline ends came to 11 bases. CDR3 sequence (DNA): TGTGCCTCCACCCACAGGTCTGGAAACACCATATATTTT. It encodes CASTHRSGNTIYF.

This rearrangement joins TRBV6-5 to TRBJ1-2; D is possibly TRBD1 (5 bases). Germline CDR1 reads MNHEY; CDR2 reads SVGAGI. CDR3 length equals 13 residues. V was pared by 4 bases and J by 4 bases, with 10 bases between. The CDR3 region is CASSSGRFYGYTF. The CDR3 DNA reads TGTGCCAGCAGTTCGGGACGGTTCTATGGCTACACCTTC.

This chain uses TRBV6-4 with TRBJ2-1, with 12 bases aligning to TRBD2. Germline CDR1 and CDR2: MRHNA and SNTAGT. The CDR3 contains 15 residues. Trimming removed 4 bases from V and 5 bases from J; junction bases left unmatched: 3. The CDR3 coding sequence is TGTGCCAGCAGTGCCGGACTAGCGGGAAACAATGAGCAGTTCTTC. Translating it yields CASSAGLAGNNEQFF.

This clone appeared a single time. The rearrangement links TRBV5-6 to TRBJ1-1; D uncertain. V lost 3 bases and J 4 bases, leaving 16 bases between the germline ends. Germline V CDR1 and CDR2: SGHDT, YYEEEE. The CDR3 is made up of 15 amino acids. In nucleotides, the CDR3 is TGTGCCAGCAGCTCCATGCCAAGTCGGGGCACTGAAGCTTTCTTT. Its translation is CASSSMPSRGTEAFF.

This chain joins TRBV6-6 and TRBJ1-1; maybe TRBD1 (6 bases). Germline V lookup: CDR1 MNHNY, CDR2 SVGAGI (reference sequence). This CDR3 comprises 16 residues. Between the trimmed V and J ends, which lost 6 bases and 1 base, there was a span of 18 bases. CDR3 in amino acids: CASSPGGGSGNTEAFF. In DNA form, the CDR3 reads TGTGCCAGCAGCCCGGGGGGCGGGAGTGGGAACACTGAAGCTTTCTTT.

This clone was observed a handful of times. The chain combines TRBV9 with TRBJ2-5; no firm D call. The V end was cut by 0 bases, the J end by 2 bases, with 8 bases between. CDR1 and CDR2 from the germline V gene are SGDLS and YYNGEE. CDR3 length equals 14 residues. The CDR3 here is CASSVEQSQETQYF. As DNA, the CDR3 is TGTGCCAGCAGCGTAGAACAGTCTCAAGAGACCCAGTACTTC.

This clone was found once. This chain links TRBV4-3 with TRBJ2-5; D may match TRBD1 or TRBD2 (5 bases each). This CDR3 comprises 13 residues. V was pared by 3 bases and J by 9 bases, with 14 bases between. CDR1 LGHNA and CDR2 YSLEER come from the germline V gene. In DNA, the CDR3 is TGCGCCAGCAGCCAGGGGGAGCAGCGTCCCCAGTACTTC. Its protein product is CASSQGEQRPQYF.

This chain uses TRBV19 with TRBJ1-4; D uncertain. CDR3 length equals 14 residues. Germline V CDR1 and CDR2: LNHDA, SQIVND (reference sequence). Trimming shortened V by 5 bases and J by 0 bases, and 7 bases separated the two germline ends. CDR3 loop: CASSRPPTNEKLFF. CDR3 DNA: TGTGCCAGTAGTCGCCCTCCAACTAATGAAAAACTGTTTTTT.